Listed below are T cell receptor beta chains from one sample, sequenced in a study of blood T cell repertoires in COVID-19. TCRdb's table, derived via immunoSEQ multiplex PCR, lists solely in-frame clones and lacks some. This sample carries 68,000 or so clones, more than 60% of them seen once, and the ten largest clones take roughly 20%. The material sequenced was peripheral blood. Receptors were obtained from a human donor in a cohort sampled during active COVID-19. Each CDR3 is given with its conserved first and last residue. Fields, in order: J gene, D gene, V gene, clone size, CDR3 length, CDR3 protein, CDR3 DNA. The D gene is left open where the match is weak. Clone size appears in some rows only: once, few, many, or a class for an expanded clone.

TRBJ1-2	TRBD1	TRBV12-3/TRBV12-4	once	13	CASSRGTGEGYTF	TGTGCCAGCAGTCGGGGGACAGGGGAAGGCTACACCTTC
TRBJ2-7	TRBD2	TRBV5-1	NA	16	CASSLAGRGASYEQYF	TGCGCCAGCAGCTTGGCCGGGCGGGGGGCCTCCTACGAGCAGTACTTC
TRBJ1-1	TRBD1	TRBV7-8	NA	15	CASTNTGALNTEAFF	TGTGCCAGCACCAATACAGGGGCCTTGAACACTGAAGCTTTCTTT
TRBJ1-2	NA	TRBV3-1/TRBV3-2	NA	15	CASSQASGGSYGYTF	TGTGCCAGCAGCCAGGCATCTGGGGGGAGCTATGGCTACACCTTC
TRBJ2-7	TRBD2	TRBV4-2	few	17	CASSQESPSGGSYEQYF	TGTGCCAGCAGCCAAGAATCCCCTAGCGGAGGCTCCTACGAGCAGTACTTC
TRBJ1-4	TRBD1	TRBV4-2	NA	18	CASSQDLQGAPTNEKLFF	TGTGCCAGCAGCCAAGATTTGCAGGGGGCTCCAACTAATGAAAAACTGTTTTTT
TRBJ2-7	NA	TRBV15	NA	14	CATSLRYSTYEQYF	TGTGCCACCAGCCTCCGGTACAGCACCTACGAGCAGTACTTC
TRBJ2-5	TRBD2	TRBV5-1	few	17	CASSFGLAGVRRETQYF	TGCGCCAGCAGCTTCGGGCTAGCGGGAGTTAGGAGGGAGACCCAGTACTTC
TRBJ2-5	TRBD2	TRBV18	NA	17	CASSPPRLLAGGETQYF	TGTGCCAGCTCACCACCACGCCTGCTAGCGGGAGGAGAGACCCAGTACTTC
TRBJ1-1	TRBD1	TRBV30	NA	13	CACTRGTGGLAFF	TGTGCCTGCACGCGAGGGACAGGGGGCTTAGCTTTCTTT
TRBJ2-5	NA	TRBV18	NA	13	CASSPEIGETQYF	TGTGCCAGCTCACCCGAAATCGGGGAGACCCAGTACTTC
TRBJ2-5	TRBD2	TRBV11-2	once	13	CASSLDRAGGQYF	TGTGCCAGCAGCTTAGATCGAGCGGGGGGCCAGTACTTC
TRBJ2-6	TRBD1	TRBV19	NA	17	CASRPGTGSSGANVLTF	TGTGCCAGTAGGCCAGGGACAGGCTCATCTGGGGCCAACGTCCTGACTTTC
TRBJ1-5	NA	TRBV6-2/TRBV6-3	few	16	CASSYEATGYGQPQHF	TGTGCCAGCAGTTACGAGGCTACAGGGTATGGACAGCCCCAGCATTTT
TRBJ2-5	NA	TRBV29-1	few	12	CSVARGQETQYF	TGCAGCGTTGCTAGGGGCCAAGAGACCCAGTACTTC
TRBJ2-1	TRBD2	TRBV6-2/TRBV6-3	NA	16	CASSVRGGTDYNEQFF	TGTGCCAGCAGTGTACGGGGGGGGACCGACTACAATGAGCAGTTCTTC
TRBJ1-3	TRBD1	TRBV2	NA	16	CASTSQQGYSGNTIYF	TGTGCCAGCACTAGCCAACAGGGGTACTCTGGAAACACCATATATTTT
TRBJ2-3	TRBD2	TRBV4-2	NA	15	CASSQTGGMKDTQYF	TGTGCCAGCAGCCAAACGGGGGGGATGAAAGATACGCAGTATTTT
TRBJ2-2	TRBD2	TRBV9	NA	16	CASSPGTSGRTGELFF	TGTGCCAGCAGCCCCGGGACTAGCGGGAGAACCGGGGAGCTGTTTTTT
TRBJ2-7	NA	TRBV28	NA	14	CASSPGTGIYEQYF	TGTGCCAGCAGTCCCGGTACAGGGATCTACGAGCAGTACTTC
TRBJ2-5	NA	TRBV7-2	NA	14	CASSPGVERETQYF	TGTGCCAGCAGCCCGGGGGTCGAAAGAGAGACCCAGTACTTC
TRBJ1-1	NA	TRBV3-1/TRBV3-2	few	13	CASSQDNLSRAFF	TGTGCCAGCAGCCAAGATAACCTATCGAGAGCTTTCTTT
TRBJ2-3	NA	TRBV7-2	NA	15	CASSLVSQELYTQYF	TGTGCCAGCAGCTTAGTTTCACAGGAGCTCTATACGCAGTATTTT
TRBJ2-2	NA	TRBV11-2	NA	14	CASSPLTTAGELFF	TGTGCCAGCAGCCCCCTGACTACCGCGGGGGAGCTGTTTTTT
TRBJ1-5	NA	TRBV5-8	NA	15	CASSFQIYSNQPQHF	TGTGCCAGCAGCTTCCAGATTTATAGCAATCAGCCCCAGCATTTT
TRBJ2-1	TRBD2	TRBV27	NA	16	CASSFYQGLGANEQFF	TGTGCCAGCAGTTTCTATCAGGGACTAGGGGCCAATGAGCAGTTCTTC
TRBJ2-7	NA	TRBV3-1/TRBV3-2	NA	13	CASSFVAGGEQYF	TGTGCCAGCAGCTTCGTGGCGGGCGGCGAGCAGTACTTC
TRBJ2-5	TRBD1	TRBV7-7	NA	15	CASRPGQGEGETQYF	TGTGCTAGCAGACCGGGACAGGGTGAGGGAGAGACCCAGTACTTC
TRBJ2-1	NA	TRBV12-3/TRBV12-4	NA	13	CASSLGQNNEQFF	TGTGCCAGCAGTCTCGGACAGAACAATGAGCAGTTCTTC
TRBJ1-3	NA	TRBV6-1	NA	14	CASSEWGPGNTIYF	TGTGCCAGCAGTGAATGGGGGCCCGGAAACACCATATATTTT
TRBJ2-1	NA	TRBV5-1	few	11	CASTGNNEQFF	TGCGCCAGCACCGGGAACAATGAGCAGTTCTTC
TRBJ1-2	TRBD1	TRBV20-1	NA	11	CSARQGSGYTF	TGCAGTGCTCGACAGGGCTCGGGCTACACCTTC
TRBJ1-1	TRBD1	TRBV28	NA	15	CASSADRAYDTEAFF	TGTGCCAGCAGTGCGGACAGGGCGTACGACACTGAAGCTTTCTTT
TRBJ2-1	NA	TRBV10-2	NA	16	CASSEWGPSSYNEQFF	TGCGCCAGCAGTGAATGGGGGCCTAGCTCCTACAATGAGCAGTTCTTC
TRBJ2-3	NA	TRBV18	NA	15	CASSPPSLASDTQYF	TGTGCCAGCTCACCACCGAGCCTAGCGTCAGATACGCAGTATTTT
TRBJ1-5	NA	TRBV6-2/TRBV6-3	NA	15	CASSYSGRSNQPQHF	TGTGCCAGCAGTTACAGTGGGAGGAGCAATCAGCCCCAGCATTTT
TRBJ2-7	NA	TRBV6-6	few	14	CASSPSPQSGQGYF	TGTGCCAGCAGCCCCTCGCCCCAGTCAGGGCAAGGGTACTTC
TRBJ1-1	TRBD1	TRBV2	NA	14	CASSRQGASTEAFF	TGTGCCAGCAGCCGACAGGGGGCTAGCACTGAAGCTTTCTTT
TRBJ2-2	NA	TRBV10-1	NA	19	CASSESGLASSLFTGELFF	TGCGCCAGCAGTGAGTCGGGCCTAGCGAGCTCCTTATTTACCGGGGAGCTGTTTTTT
TRBJ2-1	NA	TRBV18	NA	14	CASSPLRGTDEQFF	TGTGCCAGCTCACCACTGAGGGGGACGGATGAGCAGTTCTTC
TRBJ2-7	NA	TRBV28	NA	11	CASSSPFEQYF	TGTGCCAGCAGTTCCCCCTTCGAGCAGTACTTC
TRBJ1-6	TRBD1	TRBV19	NA	14	CASSPPGQASPLHF	TGTGCCAGTAGTCCCCCCGGACAGGCCTCACCCCTCCACTTT
TRBJ2-7	TRBD1	TRBV19	NA	16	CASSIEAGGFSYEQYF	TGTGCCAGTAGTATAGAAGCAGGGGGCTTCTCCTACGAGCAGTACTTC
TRBJ2-5	TRBD1	TRBV4-2	NA	15	CASSQSGQGTETQYF	TGTGCCAGCAGCCAAAGCGGACAGGGGACAGAGACCCAGTACTTC
TRBJ2-1	NA	TRBV18	NA	14	CASTDGRTGDEQFF	TGTGCCAGCACCGACGGGCGGACTGGGGATGAGCAGTTCTTC
TRBJ2-5	TRBD2	TRBV19	NA	15	CASSRASGPQETQYF	TGTGCCAGTAGTAGAGCTAGCGGACCCCAAGAGACCCAGTACTTC
TRBJ2-1	TRBD2	TRBV5-5	once	17	CASSLGTAGGTYNEQFF	TGTGCCAGCAGCCTGGGTACAGCGGGGGGAACATACAATGAGCAGTTCTTC
TRBJ2-7	TRBD1	TRBV6-5	NA	14	CASSPGTGRYEQYF	TGTGCCAGCAGCCCAGGGACAGGTCGTTACGAGCAGTACTTC
TRBJ1-6	NA	TRBV9	NA	15	CASSVEGTQNSPLHF	TGTGCCAGCAGCGTAGAAGGGACTCAGAATTCACCCCTCCACTTT
TRBJ1-1	NA	TRBV10-3	NA	12	CAISTGITEAFF	TGTGCCATCAGTACAGGGATCACTGAAGCTTTCTTT
TRBJ1-5	NA	TRBV7-2	NA	15	CASSLAGGGRQPQHF	TGTGCCAGCAGCTTAGCGGGGGGGGGCCGGCAGCCCCAGCATTTT
TRBJ2-7	NA	TRBV2	NA	14	CASSLQTGPYEQYF	TGTGCCAGCAGTCTACAGACAGGTCCCTACGAGCAGTACTTC
TRBJ2-2	NA	TRBV10-3	NA	17	CAISEGYGGGPDGELFF	TGTGCCATCAGTGAGGGTTATGGCGGGGGCCCTGACGGGGAGCTGTTTTTT
TRBJ1-2	TRBD1	TRBV28	many	18	CASSLGVGTAERNYGYTF	TGTGCCAGCAGTTTAGGTGTGGGGACAGCTGAACGTAACTATGGCTACACCTTC
TRBJ2-1	TRBD2	TRBV7-2	NA	16	CASSPQETSGYNEQFF	TGTGCCAGCAGCCCACAGGAGACTAGCGGCTACAATGAGCAGTTCTTC
TRBJ2-2	NA	TRBV11-2	once	14	CASSFQLSTGELFF	TGTGCCAGCAGCTTCCAACTTAGCACCGGGGAGCTGTTTTTT
TRBJ1-2	NA	TRBV27	NA	13	CASSFSGGHGYTF	TGTGCCAGCAGTTTTAGCGGAGGGCATGGCTACACCTTC
TRBJ1-5	TRBD1	TRBV6-6	NA	14	CASSRTGDNQPQHF	TGTGCCAGCAGTCGGACAGGAGATAATCAGCCCCAGCATTTT